These 2 T cell receptor beta chains share one sample of origin, sequenced in a study of early T cells in non-severe SARS-CoV-2 infection. TCRdb redid the calling of the 5' RACE reads with MiXCR, one entry per CDR3 protein. The table records about 110,000 distinct CDR3 sequences, around 12% of them present only once. Sample: whole blood, taken at baseline. The receptors come from an adult who was a healthcare worker with PCR-confirmed SARS-CoV-2 infection or an uninfected control (not recorded which).

The chain carries TRBV6-1 and TRBJ2-7; D might be TRBD2 (6 bases). Germline lookup yields CDR1 MNHNS and CDR2 SASEGT. This CDR3 has 14 residues. Trimming took 3 bases from V and 4 from J, leaving 13 bases between them. The CDR3 bases are TGTGCCAGCAGTGAGGGACTGAGTTTTTACGAGCAGTACTTC. Its translation: CASSEGLSFYEQYF.

The CDR3 here is CASSVVLAGRYNEQFF. The CDR3 DNA reads TGTGCCAGCAGCGTAGTTCTAGCGGGGCGATACAATGAGCAGTTCTTC. V gene TRBV9 combines with J gene TRBJ2-1; TRBD2 agrees at 9 bases. CDR3 length equals 16 residues. Germline V gene lookup returns CDR1 SGDLS and CDR2 YYNGEE. Unmatched junction bases numbered 5, after V lost 0 bases and J lost 4 bases.